These 32 T cell receptor beta chains were sequenced from one sample in a study of blood T cell repertoires in COVID-19. Repertoires were generated with immunoSEQ multiplex PCR, while TCRdb's copy carries only in-frame clones and drops some. The sample records some 170,000 clones, over 80% being singletons. Material for sequencing was peripheral blood. These receptors all come from a woman aged 45-59 years with acute or convalescent COVID-19.

V gene TRBV5-1 combines with J gene TRBJ2-2, with TRBD2 matching 9 bases. The junction had 8 bases not matched to a gene; V was cut back by 3 bases and J by 8 bases. CDR3 size: 15 residues. From germline, CDR1 is SGHRS and CDR2 YFSETQ. The CDR3 protein is CASSSRVAGEGELFF. For the CDR3, the DNA is TGCGCCAGCAGCTCCCGGGTAGCGGGAGAGGGGGAGCTGTTTTTT.

The chain is built from TRBV19 and TRBJ1-5, with D unclear. V was cut by 2 bases and J by 0 bases, with 11 bases left in between. CDR1 LNHDA and CDR2 SQIVND come from the germline V gene (reference sequence). The CDR3 loop spans 16 amino acids. Here the CDR3 reads CASSIRESDSNQPQHF. CDR3 bases: TGTGCCAGTAGTATACGCGAGTCTGATAGCAATCAGCCCCAGCATTTT.

This chain links TRBV7-7 with TRBJ1-3; maybe TRBD1 (5 bases). Germline CDR1 and CDR2: SSHAT and FNYEAQ (reference sequence). This CDR3 is 13 amino acids long. With 5 bases removed from V and 4 bases from J, the gap between germline ends came to 9 bases. CDR3 in DNA: TGTGCCAGCAGCCCAGGGCAGGGAAACACCATATATTTT. This translates into CASSPGQGNTIYF.

The chain uses TRBV19 and TRBJ1-1; 10 nucleotides align to TRBD1. Germline V gene data show CDR1 as LNHDA and CDR2 as SQIVND (reference sequence). Unmatched junction bases numbered 5, after V lost 5 bases and J lost 5 bases. This CDR3 comprises 14 residues. The CDR3 nucleotides read TGTGCCAGTAGTTGGGGACAGGGGATAACTGAAGCTTTCTTT. It specifies CASSWGQGITEAFF.

The genes are TRBV6-6 and TRBJ1-2; TRBD1 agrees at 8 bases. V trimming: 5 bases; J trimming: 6 bases; junction bases outside the gene matches: 5. The CDR3 loop spans 13 amino acids. Germline V lookup: CDR1 MNHNY, CDR2 SVGAGI (reference sequence). The CDR3 is CASSPDRGHGYTF. The CDR3 coding sequence is TGTGCCAGCAGTCCCGACAGGGGTCATGGCTACACCTTC.

J is TRBJ1-2 and V is TRBV10-3; TRBD1 might be the D (6 bases). This CDR3 is built from 15 residues. Trimming cost V 2 bases and J 0 bases, with 10 bases left between them. CDR1 and CDR2 from the germline V gene are ENHRY and SYGVKD. The CDR3 spells CAISEVTGPNYGYTF. CDR3 in DNA: TGTGCCATCAGTGAGGTGACAGGTCCTAACTATGGCTACACCTTC.

A remark on this clone: The same CDR3 arises from other DNA sequences in this sample as well. This rearrangement joins TRBV7-3 to TRBJ1-1, with TRBD1 matching 8 bases. CDR1 and CDR2 (germline): SGHTA, FQGTGA. The ends lost 4 bases at V and 4 bases at J; junction bases unmatched: 2. The CDR3 spans 13 residues. CDR3 protein: CASSSQGVTEAFF. The DNA for the CDR3 is TGTGCCAGCAGCTCACAGGGGGTCACTGAAGCTTTCTTT.

The V and J genes are TRBV3-1 (or the pseudogene TRBV3-2) and TRBJ2-1; 9 nucleotides match TRBD2. CDR3 length equals 15 residues. V was pared by 5 bases and J by 4 bases, with 6 bases of the junction left unmatched. Per germline, CDR1 LGHDT and CDR2 YNNKEL (reference sequence). CDR3 residues: CASSFASGAYNEQFF. In nucleotides, the CDR3 is TGTGCCAGCAGCTTCGCTAGCGGGGCATACAATGAGCAGTTCTTC.

The chain is built from TRBV6-2 or TRBV6-3 and TRBJ2-3; TRBD2 agrees at 11 bases. Germline CDR1 MNHEY, CDR2 SVGEGT. CDR3 length equals 16 residues. The J segment lost 4 bases and the V segment lost 4 bases, leaving 7 bases of the junction unmatched. DNA of the CDR3: TGTGCCAGCAGTTCTCCCGGGACTAGCGGAGCAGATACGCAGTATTTT. Translation gives CASSSPGTSGADTQYF.

This chain links TRBV10-2 with TRBJ1-1, with D possibly TRBD1 on 6 matching bases. The CDR3 length is 13 residues. Trimming pared 4 bases from V and 1 base from J, leaving 7 bases between. Germline lookup yields CDR1 WSHSY and CDR2 SAAADI. The CDR3 region has the DNA TGCGCCAGCAGTGCAGGGGCGAACACTGAAGCTTTCTTT. It encodes CASSAGANTEAFF.

This chain connects TRBV7-8 to TRBJ1-2; tentative D call: TRBD1 (5 bases). Trimming pared 1 base from V and 5 bases from J, leaving 11 bases between. The CDR3 is 14 amino acids. Germline CDR1 SGHVS, CDR2 FQNEAQ. The DNA of the CDR3 is TGTGCCAGCAGCTTAGGAACAGGTTCTTATGGCTACACCTTC. It codes for CASSLGTGSYGYTF.

J is TRBJ1-4 and V is TRBV7-9, with D possibly matching TRBD1 (6 bases). V lost 8 bases, J lost 5 bases, and 12 bases lay in between. The CDR3 has 13 residues. Germline values: CDR1 SEHNR, CDR2 FQNEAQ (reference sequence). The CDR3 coding sequence is TGTGCCAGCTCAAGGACAGCGAATGAAAAACTGTTTTTT. The encoded protein is CASSRTANEKLFF. Variable domain in full (rest from reference TRBV7-9 and TRBJ1-4): DTGVSQNPRHKITKRGQNVTFRCDPISEHNRLYWYRQTLGQGPEFLTYFQNEAQLEKSRLLSDRFSAERPKGSFSTLEIQRTEQGDSAMYLCASSRTANEKLFFGSGTQLSVL.

Only a few counts were recorded for this clone. J is TRBJ1-6 and V is TRBV11-3; 10 nucleotides align to TRBD1. From germline, CDR1 is SGHNT and CDR2 YENEEA. The CDR3 is 14 amino acids. V gave up 6 bases and J gave up 7 bases; unmatched junction bases: 3. The CDR3 protein is CASREGQGNSPLHF. CDR3 bases: TGTGCCAGCAGAGAGGGACAGGGGAATTCACCCCTCCACTTT. Full variable domain (outside the CDR3, taken from reference TRBV11-3 and TRBJ1-6): EAGVVQSPRYKIIEKKQPVAFWCNPISGHNTLYWYLQNLGQGPELLIRYENEEAVDDSQLPKDRFSAERLKGVDSTLKIQPAELGDSAVYLCASREGQGNSPLHFGNGTRLTVT.

The CDR3 protein is CASSRSRQGAGELFF. The CDR3 DNA reads as TGTGCCAGCAGCCGATCCCGACAGGGGGCCGGGGAGCTGTTTTTT. V and J are TRBV11-2 and TRBJ2-2, with 9 bases that match TRBD1. CDR1 SGHAT and CDR2 FQNNGV come from the germline V gene. This CDR3 is built from 15 residues. V shed 5 bases and J 6 bases; nucleotides not matched to a gene: 7.

The rearrangement joins TRBV30 to TRBJ2-6; TRBD2 matches 7 bases. V shed 4 bases and J 4 bases; nucleotides not matched to a gene: 7. The CDR3 runs to 15 residues. Germline CDR1 is GTSNPN and CDR2 is SVGIG (reference sequence). The CDR3: CAWTGGPWGANVLTF. The CDR3, as DNA: TGTGCCTGGACGGGGGGACCATGGGGGGCCAACGTCCTGACTTTC.

J is TRBJ2-5 and V is TRBV6-2 or TRBV6-3, with 11 nucleotides matching TRBD2. The germline V gene has CDR1 MNHEY and CDR2 SVGEGT. With V trimmed by 2 bases and J by 4 bases, 6 bases remained unmatched. The CDR3 totals 16 residues. The CDR3 loop is CASSYQGLAGGETQYF. CDR3 nucleotides: TGTGCCAGCAGTTACCAAGGTCTAGCGGGAGGAGAGACCCAGTACTTC.

The V gene is TRBV18, the J gene TRBJ2-7, with a tentative D call TRBD1 (6 bases). Germline assignment: CDR1 KGHSH and CDR2 LQKENI. V shed 3 bases and J shed 7 bases, with 22 bases lying between them. This CDR3 spans 16 amino acids. The DNA for the CDR3 is TGTGCCAGCTCACCTCCGGGACAAACATACGAAGGGGAGCAGTACTTC. Its protein is CASSPPGQTYEGEQYF.

This sequence joins TRBV7-2 and TRBJ2-7, with D possibly TRBD2 on 7 matching bases. The CDR3 totals 15 residues. Per germline, CDR1 SGHTA and CDR2 FQGNSA. V shed 5 bases and J shed 2 bases, with 16 bases lying between them. The CDR3 DNA sequence: TGTGCCAGCAGCCCGGGGGCGGGGGCAACCTACGAGCAGTACTTC. Its translation: CASSPGAGATYEQYF.

The chain has TRBV23-1 and TRBJ2-1; TRBD1 agrees at 7 bases. TRBV23-1 is given ORF status, its function remaining uncertain. V shed 8 bases, J shed 8 bases, and the junction held 12 bases outside the gene matches. The CDR3 has 14 residues. The CDR3 sequence: CASRSRTGRDEQFF. For the CDR3, the DNA is TGCGCCAGCCGATCTAGGACAGGCCGCGATGAGCAGTTCTTC.

V and J are TRBV7-2 and TRBJ1-4, with 7 bases that match TRBD1. The germline CDR1 and CDR2 sequences are SGHTA and FQGNSA. The CDR3 sequence is 17 residues long. After removal of 4 bases from V and 0 bases from J, the junction contained 8 bases not matched to a gene. DNA for the CDR3: TGTGCCAGCAGCTACATTAAGGGGGCGACAACTAATGAAAAACTGTTTTTT. Protein sequence: CASSYIKGATTNEKLFF.

The chain couples TRBV14 to TRBJ2-1, with TRBD2 identical over 7 bases. The ends lost 4 bases at V and 7 bases at J; junction bases unmatched: 10. Germline assignment: CDR1 SGHDN and CDR2 FVKESK. This CDR3 contains 15 residues. CDR3 sequence reads: CASSPLWEGLNEQFF. The CDR3 nucleotides read TGTGCCAGCAGCCCCTTGTGGGAGGGCCTTAATGAGCAGTTCTTC.

The rearrangement uses TRBV15 and TRBJ2-1; 9 bases align to TRBD1. V dropped 3 bases and J dropped 3; count of bases not matched to a gene: 3. Germline CDR1 LNHNV, CDR2 YYDKDF (reference sequence). This CDR3 contains 15 residues. The CDR3 reads CATSSWDRDYNEQFF. The DNA of the CDR3 is TGTGCCACCAGCAGCTGGGACAGGGACTACAATGAGCAGTTCTTC.

J is TRBJ2-3 and V is TRBV30; 8 bases match TRBD2. The junction had 2 bases not matched to a gene; V was cut back by 3 bases and J by 3 bases. The CDR3 totals 13 residues. CDR1 and CDR2 from the germline V gene are GTSNPN and SVGIG (reference sequence). The CDR3 spells CAWSLAGTDTQYF. The DNA for the CDR3 is TGTGCCTGGAGCCTAGCGGGTACAGATACGCAGTATTTT.

V is TRBV11-2 and J is TRBJ2-7; D may be TRBD1 (5 bases). In germline, CDR1 is SGHAT, CDR2 FQNNGV. V lost 3 bases and J lost 5, with 20 bases in between. The CDR3 consists of 16 residues. The CDR3, as DNA: TGTGCCAGCAGCTTTAGACGGGTGGGGCAGGGTGACGAGCAGTACTTC. Translated: CASSFRRVGQGDEQYF.

The rearrangement links TRBV29-1 to TRBJ2-7; tentative D call: TRBD1 (6 bases). Germline V gene lookup returns CDR1 SQVTM and CDR2 ANQGSEA. CDR3 size: 14 residues. V lost 4 bases, J lost 2 bases, and 15 bases lay in between. CDR3 protein: CSVGGQANTYEQYF. The CDR3 coding sequence is TGCAGCGTTGGGGGGCAGGCTAATACCTACGAGCAGTACTTC.

The J gene is TRBJ1-1, the V gene TRBV5-6, with 9 bases fitting TRBD1. Germline-derived CDR1 and CDR2 are SGHDT and YYEEEE. V was clipped by 3 bases and J by 5 bases; unmatched bases: 17. The CDR3 runs to 18 residues. The CDR3 reads CASSYMIFGDRATTEAFF. In DNA form, the CDR3 reads TGTGCCAGCAGCTATATGATTTTTGGGGACAGGGCGACGACTGAAGCTTTCTTT.

The chain uses TRBV7-2 and TRBJ2-1; 11 nucleotides match TRBD2. After removal of 3 bases from V and 4 bases from J, the junction contained 2 bases not matched to a gene. CDR1 and CDR2 (germline): SGHTA, FQGNSA. This CDR3 has 15 amino acids. CDR3 residues: CASSFGTSGYNEQFF. CDR3 bases: TGTGCCAGCAGCTTTGGGACTAGCGGATACAATGAGCAGTTCTTC.

The chain links TRBV5-1 to TRBJ1-2, with 9 bases that match TRBD1. The CDR3 runs to 14 residues. V shed 3 bases, J shed 8 bases, and the junction held 8 bases outside the gene matches. Germline CDR1 SGHRS, CDR2 YFSETQ. The CDR3: CASSWGDRVDGYTF. DNA for the CDR3: TGCGCCAGCAGCTGGGGGGACAGGGTAGACGGCTACACCTTC.

The chain has TRBV5-1 and TRBJ2-1, with D perhaps TRBD2 (6 bases). Germline CDR1 is SGHRS and CDR2 is YFSETQ. This CDR3 contains 15 residues. The ends were cut back, 3 bases at V and 1 base at J, with 11 bases in the middle. The CDR3 sequence is CASSWGVMSYNEQFF. The CDR3 bases are TGCGCCAGCAGCTGGGGGGTGATGTCCTACAATGAGCAGTTCTTC.

V and J are TRBV5-1 and TRBJ1-6, with D maybe TRBD1 (6 bases). CDR1 and CDR2 (germline): SGHRS, YFSETQ. CDR3 size: 16 residues. V was clipped by 1 base and J by 9 bases, with 17 bases between them. The CDR3 loop reads CASSLPLAGEGSPLHF. CDR3 in DNA: TGCGCCAGCAGCTTGCCCCTTGCAGGGGAAGGTTCACCCCTCCACTTT.

The genes are TRBV10-3 and TRBJ1-2; D may be TRBD1 (6 bases). Germline CDR1 ENHRY, CDR2 SYGVKD. The CDR3 runs to 12 residues. The V gene lost 8 bases and the J gene lost 0 bases, with 7 bases spanning the gap. The CDR3 protein is CAISGANYGYTF. The CDR3 bases are TGTGCCATCTCAGGGGCTAACTATGGCTACACCTTC.

This sequence joins TRBV6-5 and TRBJ2-3, with TRBD2 matching 8 bases. CDR1 MNHEY and CDR2 SVGAGI come from the germline V gene. The CDR3 length is 14 residues. Germline trimming cut 7 bases from V and 2 bases from J; bases unmatched to any gene: 5. The CDR3 loop reads CASNGRGLTDTQYF. In DNA, the CDR3 is TGTGCCAGCAACGGGAGGGGCCTCACAGATACGCAGTATTTT.